One sample yielded the 27 T cell receptor beta chains listed below, sequenced in a study of cytomegalovirus exposure and HLA in healthy donors. Generated by immunoSEQ multiplex PCR, the TCRdb table keeps only in-frame clones and is missing some. The table lists a few hundred thousand clones, roughly 90% of them singletons, with roughly 0.88% in the top ten. Sequencing input: PBMCs. The source is a man aged 25 to 40 in good health and CMV-seronegative.

In this sample, this clone turned up once. The chain combines TRBV7-6 with TRBJ1-2, with D uncertain. V was clipped by 2 bases and J by 6 bases, with 10 bases between them. The CDR3 extends over 13 amino acids. Germline V gene sequence: CDR1 SGHVS, CDR2 FNYEAQ. CDR3 bases: TGTGCCAGCAGCTTATCTATTCTAGATGGCTACACCTTC. This gives the protein CASSLSILDGYTF.

This clone came up a few times. V usage is TRBV2 and J usage is TRBJ2-7; TRBD1 is a possible D gene (5 bases). Deletions cut 6 bases from V and 8 bases from J, with 8 bases between. This CDR3 is built from 10 residues. Germline V lookup: CDR1 SNHLY, CDR2 FYNNEI. Here the CDR3 DNA reads TGTGCCAGCAGACGGACACAGCAGTACTTC. Residues: CASRRTQQYF.

This chain uses TRBV6-5 with TRBJ1-1; TRBD1 matches 7 bases. CDR3 length equals 13 residues. The germline gives CDR1 MNHEY, CDR2 SVGAGI. V lost 7 bases and J lost 5; bases outside the gene matches: 7. CDR3 sequence (DNA): TGTGCCAGCACCCAGGGGGTAGGGACTGAAGCTTTCTTT. Translating it yields CASTQGVGTEAFF.

This sequence joins TRBV29-1 and TRBJ1-1, with D maybe TRBD1 (5 bases). Germline V gives CDR1 SQVTM, CDR2 ANQGSEA. Deletions cut 4 bases from V and 5 bases from J, with 20 bases between. The CDR3 length is 15 residues. CDR3 in amino acids: CSVGFLGVGGTEAFF. CDR3 bases: TGCAGCGTTGGATTCTTAGGGGTAGGCGGAACTGAAGCTTTCTTT.

The CDR3 coding sequence is TGTGCCAGCAGCGTAAGCGACACTGAAGCTTTCTTT. It yields the protein CASSVSDTEAFF. V and J are TRBV9 and TRBJ1-1; no firm D call. The germline CDR1 and CDR2 sequences are SGDLS and YYNGEE. V lost 1 base, J lost 3 bases, and 4 bases lay in between. This CDR3 comprises 12 residues.

The CDR3 loop reads CASSTNRENIQYF. The CDR3 nucleotides are TGTGCCAGCAGCACCAACAGGGAAAACATTCAGTACTTC. This chain joins TRBV5-4 and TRBJ2-4, with D perhaps matching TRBD1 (6 bases). Germline V CDR1 and CDR2: SGHNT, YYREEE (reference sequence). The CDR3 is 13 amino acids. V was pared by 4 bases and J by 5 bases, with 10 bases between. Full variable domain (rest looked up from reference TRBV5-4 and TRBJ2-4): ETGVTQSPTHLIKTRGQQVTLRCSSQSGHNTVSWYQQALGQGPQFIFQYYREEENGRGNFPPRFSGLQFPNYSSELNVNALELDDSALYLCASSTNRENIQYFGAGTRLSVL.

The chain carries TRBV2 and TRBJ2-3; the D gene is possibly TRBD1 (6 bases). Trimming took 8 bases from V and 2 from J, leaving 20 bases between them. Germline lookup yields CDR1 SNHLY and CDR2 FYNNEI. The CDR3 runs 16 residues. In DNA, the CDR3 is TGTGCCAGCCTTGGGGACACCACCTTAAACACAGATACGCAGTATTTT. Protein sequence: CASLGDTTLNTDTQYF.

The chain's CDR3 is CASSLEGFSYNEQFF. The DNA for the CDR3 is TGTGCCAGCAGCTTAGAGGGCTTCTCCTACAATGAGCAGTTCTTC. The chain has TRBV11-2 and TRBJ2-1; D is uncertain. In germline, CDR1 is SGHAT, CDR2 FQNNGV. V was pared by 0 bases and J by 0 bases, with 6 bases between. This CDR3 contains 15 residues. The variable domain in full, completed from reference TRBV11-2 and TRBJ2-1, reads EAGVAQSPRYKIIEKRQSVAFWCNPISGHATLYWYQQILGQGPKLLIQFQNNGVVDDSQLPKDRFSAERLKGVDSTLKIQPAKLEDSAVYLCASSLEGFSYNEQFFGPGTRLTVL.

This chain joins TRBV19 and TRBJ2-1; TRBD2 agrees at 12 bases. Trimming cost V 1 base and J 1 base; bases outside gene matches: 5. CDR1 is LNHDA and CDR2 is SQIVND in the germline V gene (reference sequence). This CDR3 has 18 residues. In DNA, the CDR3 is TGTGCCAGTAGTATAGGGGTAGGACTAGCGGGATCCTACAATGAGCAGTTCTTC. Protein product: CASSIGVGLAGSYNEQFF.

The chain uses TRBV29-1 and TRBJ2-7; D perhaps matches TRBD1 (5 bases). Germline values: CDR1 SQVTM, CDR2 ANQGSEA. Between the trimmed V and J ends, which lost 4 bases and 7 bases, there was a span of 14 bases. The CDR3 is 12 residues long. The CDR3 loop is CSVGTGYGEQYF. The CDR3 DNA reads as TGCAGCGTTGGCACAGGCTATGGTGAGCAGTACTTC.

The chain has TRBV19 and TRBJ2-4; TRBD1 matches at 9 bases. V shed 4 bases and J 9 bases; nucleotides not matched to a gene: 13. There are 16 residues in the CDR3. CDR1 and CDR2 from the germline V gene are LNHDA and SQIVND (reference sequence). CDR3 DNA: TGTGCCAGTAGTAACTCCGGGACAGGGTCCCAAACCATTCAGTACTTC. It translates to CASSNSGTGSQTIQYF.

This chain links TRBV19 with TRBJ2-3, with 7 bases fitting TRBD1. CDR3 size: 15 residues. Unmatched junction bases numbered 5, after V lost 5 bases and J lost 0 bases. CDR1 is LNHDA and CDR2 is SQIVND in the germline V gene (reference sequence). CDR3 sequence (DNA): TGTGCCAGTAGTCCTCGACAGGGTAGCACAGATACGCAGTATTTT. Translated: CASSPRQGSTDTQYF.

V gene TRBV19 combines with J gene TRBJ1-6, with 7 bases matching TRBD1. V gave up 8 bases and J gave up 6 bases; unmatched junction bases: 10. CDR1 is LNHDA, CDR2 SQIVND, per germline (reference sequence). The CDR3 runs to 15 residues. The CDR3 loop is CASSNQGDINSPLHF. CDR3 nucleotide sequence: TGTGCCAGTTCGAATCAGGGGGATATTAATTCACCCCTCCACTTT.

The chain recombines TRBV4-3 with TRBJ1-3; D is perhaps TRBD1 (6 bases). The CDR3 has 15 residues. From germline, CDR1 is LGHNA and CDR2 YSLEER. The V end lost 0 bases, the J end lost 4 bases, and 10 bases lay between the germline ends. CDR3 amino acids: CASSQEGDIGNTIYF. CDR3 sequence (DNA): TGCGCCAGCAGCCAAGAGGGGGACATCGGAAACACCATATATTTT.

The chain joins TRBV7-9 to TRBJ2-2, with 8 bases identical to TRBD1. With 5 bases clipped from V and 4 bases from J, the junction kept 6 bases outside the gene matches. The CDR3 is 15 amino acids. Germline loops: CDR1 SEHNR, CDR2 FQNEAQ (reference sequence). The CDR3 bases are TGTGCCAGCAGCCGAGGACAGGGAGGCACCGGGGAGCTGTTTTTT. Translating it yields CASSRGQGGTGELFF.

The chain has TRBV6-6 and TRBJ2-5; 11 bases are a match to TRBD1. V was pared by 2 bases and J by 1 base, with 3 bases of the junction left unmatched. This CDR3 spans 16 amino acids. The germline gives CDR1 MNHNY, CDR2 SVGAGI (reference sequence). CDR3 nucleotide sequence: TGTGCCAGCAGTTACCCCGGGACAGGGGGCCAAGAGACCCAGTACTTC. Amino acids: CASSYPGTGGQETQYF.

This chain connects TRBV9 to TRBJ2-5; D call uncertain. The CDR3 runs to 13 residues. V lost 0 bases and J 3 bases, leaving 6 bases between the germline ends. Germline values: CDR1 SGDLS, CDR2 YYNGEE. The CDR3 loop is CASSVGEEETQYF. CDR3 in DNA: TGTGCCAGCAGCGTAGGTGAGGAAGAGACCCAGTACTTC.

This sequence joins TRBV20-1 and TRBJ1-1; D is undetermined. Germline V CDR1 and CDR2: DFQATT, SNEGSKA (reference sequence). Trimming took off 5 bases at V and 4 bases at J, with 8 bases between the two ends. CDR3 size: 11 residues. The CDR3 DNA is TGCAGTGCTCCGGGAAGCACTGAAGCTTTCTTT. Its translation is CSAPGSTEAFF.

This clone was observed once. The chain recombines TRBV4-1 with TRBJ1-4; D might be TRBD1 (6 bases). Germline V lookup: CDR1 MGHRA, CDR2 YSYEKL. The CDR3 length is 16 residues. Between the trimmed V and J ends, which lost 3 bases and 0 bases, there was a span of 11 bases. CDR3 sequence: CASSQGRTATNEKLFF. For the CDR3, the DNA is TGCGCCAGCAGCCAGGGGCGGACAGCAACTAATGAAAAACTGTTTTTT.

This chain links TRBV18 with TRBJ1-4; 9 bases line up with TRBD1. J lost 8 bases, V lost 3 bases, and 7 bases had no gene match. The CDR3 covers 15 residues. Germline V gives CDR1 KGHSH, CDR2 LQKENI. CDR3 region: CASSPDRGAREKLFF. CDR3 coding DNA: TGTGCCAGCTCACCCGACAGGGGGGCGCGGGAAAAACTGTTTTTT. The full variable domain, in which reference TRBV18 and TRBJ1-4 provide the parts outside the CDR3, is NAGVMQNPRHLVRRRGQEARLRCSPMKGHSHVYWYRQLPEEGLKFMVYLQKENIIDESGMPKERFSAEFPKEGPSILRIQQVVRGDSAAYFCASSPDRGAREKLFFGSGTQLSVL.

CDR3 bases: TGCGCCAGCAGCCCGGGGACAGGGGCAGAGACCCAGTACTTC. This codes for CASSPGTGAETQYF. The rearrangement links TRBV5-1 to TRBJ2-5; the match to TRBD1 covers 10 bases. Germline V gives CDR1 SGHRS, CDR2 YFSETQ. V shed 4 bases, J shed 4 bases, and the junction held 4 bases outside the gene matches. The CDR3 is 14 residues long.

This CDR3 reads CAGRTRGQETQYF. The CDR3 DNA follows: TGTGCCGGGCGGACTAGGGGGCAAGAGACCCAGTACTTC. This sequence joins TRBV6-1 and TRBJ2-5; TRBD2 might be the D (7 bases). Germline V gene data show CDR1 as MNHNS and CDR2 as SASEGT. The CDR3 runs to 13 residues. The ends were cut back, 11 bases at V and 2 bases at J, with 15 bases in the middle.

This sequence joins TRBV14 and TRBJ2-7, with D perhaps matching TRBD1 (6 bases). Trimming shortened V by 0 bases and J by 10 bases, and 22 bases separated the two germline ends. CDR3 size: 16 residues. CDR1 is SGHDN, CDR2 FVKESK, per germline. Written as DNA, the CDR3 is TGTGCCAGCAGCCAAGATCAAAGGGGGAGCTCACTTGTTCAGTACTTC. It specifies CASSQDQRGSSLVQYF.

The V call is TRBV18, the J call TRBJ2-7, with TRBD1 identical over 7 bases. This CDR3 spans 14 amino acids. The V gene's germline CDR1 is KGHSH and CDR2 LQKENI. The V gene end was trimmed by 1 base and the J gene end by 3 bases; junction bases not matched to a gene: 3. The CDR3 loop reads CASSPLGQNYEQYF. CDR3 nucleotides: TGTGCCAGCTCACCACTGGGACAGAACTACGAGCAGTACTTC.

The CDR3 loop reads CATSRIQGNTGELFF. Written as DNA, the CDR3 is TGTGCCACCAGCAGGATACAGGGAAACACCGGGGAGCTGTTTTTT. The rearrangement joins TRBV15 to TRBJ2-2; D possibly corresponds to TRBD1 (6 bases). Per germline, CDR1 LNHNV and CDR2 YYDKDF (reference sequence). The CDR3 contains 15 residues. V gave up 3 bases and J gave up 2 bases, with 10 bases separating them.

The V call is TRBV6-5, the J call TRBJ1-2, with TRBD1 matching 10 bases. CDR3 size: 15 residues. The junction had 11 bases not matched to a gene; V was cut back by 6 bases and J by 7 bases. From germline, CDR1 is MNHEY and CDR2 SVGAGI. The chain's CDR3 is CASSRSGTGEGGYTF. The CDR3 DNA is TGTGCCAGCAGCCGAAGCGGGACAGGGGAGGGTGGCTACACCTTC.

The chain recombines TRBV10-2 with TRBJ1-5, with 8 bases that match TRBD1. The CDR3 spans 14 residues. The ends lost 6 bases at V and 4 bases at J; junction bases unmatched: 5. CDR1 is WSHSY and CDR2 is SAAADI in the germline V gene. This chain's CDR3 is CASSRTGMNQPQHF. As DNA, the CDR3 is TGCGCCAGCAGCCGGACAGGGATGAATCAGCCCCAGCATTTT.